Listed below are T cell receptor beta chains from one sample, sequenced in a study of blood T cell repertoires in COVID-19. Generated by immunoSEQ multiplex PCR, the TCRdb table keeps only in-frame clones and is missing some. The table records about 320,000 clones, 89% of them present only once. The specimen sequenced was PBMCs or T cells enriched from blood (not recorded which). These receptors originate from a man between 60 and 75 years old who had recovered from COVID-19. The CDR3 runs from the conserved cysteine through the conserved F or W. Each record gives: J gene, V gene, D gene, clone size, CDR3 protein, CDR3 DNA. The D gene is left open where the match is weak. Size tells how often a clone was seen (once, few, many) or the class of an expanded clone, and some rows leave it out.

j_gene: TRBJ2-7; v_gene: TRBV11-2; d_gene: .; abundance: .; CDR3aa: CASSFHIAYEQYF; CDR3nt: TGTGCCAGCAGCTTTCATATAGCTTACGAGCAGTACTTC
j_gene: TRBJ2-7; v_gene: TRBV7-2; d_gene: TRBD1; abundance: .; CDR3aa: CASSHQGQGTYEQYF; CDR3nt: TGTGCCAGCAGCCACCAGGGACAGGGGACCTACGAGCAGTACTTC
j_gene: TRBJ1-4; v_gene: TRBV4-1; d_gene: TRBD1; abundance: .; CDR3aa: CASSQRPDRGHWNNEKLFF; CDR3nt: TGCGCCAGCAGCCAGAGACCCGACAGGGGGCATTGGAATAATGAAAAACTGTTTTTT
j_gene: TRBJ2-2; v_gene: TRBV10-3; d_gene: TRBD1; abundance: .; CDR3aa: CAISGGQGARNTGELFF; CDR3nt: TGTGCCATCAGTGGGGGACAGGGGGCTCGGAACACCGGGGAGCTGTTTTTT
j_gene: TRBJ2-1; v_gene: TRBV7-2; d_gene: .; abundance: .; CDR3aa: CASSLAQGPNEQFF; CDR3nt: TGTGCCAGCAGCTTAGCTCAGGGTCCCAATGAGCAGTTCTTC
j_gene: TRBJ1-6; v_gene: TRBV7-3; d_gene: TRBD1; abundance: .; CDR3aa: CASSQNPNRGKNLHF; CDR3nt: TGTGCCAGCAGCCAAAATCCAAACAGGGGGAAGAACCTCCACTTT
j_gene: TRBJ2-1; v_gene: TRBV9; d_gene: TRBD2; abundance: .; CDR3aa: CASSVGGAGGFGNEQFF; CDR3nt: TGTGCCAGCAGCGTTGGGGGAGCGGGAGGGTTTGGGAATGAGCAGTTCTTC
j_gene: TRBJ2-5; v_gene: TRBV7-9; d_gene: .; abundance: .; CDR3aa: CASQNRQTGQETQYF; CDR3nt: TGTGCCAGCCAAAATCGACAGACTGGACAAGAGACCCAGTACTTC
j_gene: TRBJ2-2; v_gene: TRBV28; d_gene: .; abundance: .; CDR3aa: CASSPQIGRGNTGELFF; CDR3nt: TGTGCCAGCTCTCCTCAAATCGGGCGGGGAAACACCGGGGAGCTGTTTTTT
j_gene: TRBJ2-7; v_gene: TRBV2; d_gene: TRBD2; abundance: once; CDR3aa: CAISTVSGLSYEQYF; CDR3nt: TGTGCCATTTCGACCGTCTCGGGACTATCATACGAGCAGTACTTC
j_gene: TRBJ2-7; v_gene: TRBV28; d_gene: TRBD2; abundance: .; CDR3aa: CASRGILGGSSYEQYF; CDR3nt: TGTGCCAGCAGAGGGATTCTGGGGGGGAGCTCCTACGAGCAGTACTTC